The present TCR beta chain was sequenced within a study of human T cells and chemical hapten exposure. The library tagged individual cDNA molecules with unique molecular identifiers. TCRdb processed the RACE reads anew with MiXCR; each CDR3 protein has one entry. Here the sample spans about 82,000 distinct CDR3 sequences, less than 8% being singletons. Time point defined: patch test 2, 6 weeks after DPC sensitization. As for treatment: therapeutic diphenylcyclopropenone sensitization with weekly scalp DPC. This clonotype was seen ten or more times. Sequenced here: whole blood, sampled in connection with sensitization to the hapten diphenylcyclopropenone (DPC). The TCR originated in a woman in her twenties or thirties with alopecia areata. Some clones in this sample may be carry-over from other donors' samples.

The DNA of the CDR3 is TGTGCCAGCAGCTTAATCCAGGGGTTGAACACTGAAGCTTTCTTT. Amino acids: CASSLIQGLNTEAFF. The chain employs TRBV13 and TRBJ1-1; perhaps TRBD1 as D (6 bases). Germline V CDR1 and CDR2: PRHDT, FYEKMQ (reference sequence). The CDR3 runs 15 residues. V was pared by 2 bases and J by 0 bases, with 10 bases between.